One sample yielded the 11 T cell receptor beta chains listed below, sequenced in a study of blood T cell repertoires in COVID-19. Sequenced by immunoSEQ multiplex PCR; TCRdb stores in-frame clones only, minus some. The data show about 200,000 clones, around 80% seen once. The sample comprised peripheral blood. The receptor set was obtained from a woman aged 70 to 79 with acute or convalescent COVID-19.

The chain uses TRBV7-9 and TRBJ1-5; 11 bases are shared with TRBD1. The germline V gene has CDR1 SEHNR and CDR2 FQNEAQ (reference sequence). The J segment lost 5 bases and the V segment lost 2 bases, leaving 5 bases of the junction unmatched. This CDR3 comprises 16 residues. CDR3 DNA: TGTGCCAGCAGCTTAACGGACAGGGGGCTGCATCAGCCCCAGCATTTT. This sequence encodes CASSLTDRGLHQPQHF.

The chain uses TRBV28 and TRBJ2-1; 14 positions agree with TRBD2. The CDR3 runs 16 residues. Germline V gives CDR1 MDHEN, CDR2 SYDVKM. The V and J ends lost 5 bases and 6 bases, in that order; junction bases with no gene match: 6. Here the CDR3 reads CASSDPGLAGVNEQFF. DNA of the CDR3: TGTGCCAGCAGTGACCCGGGACTAGCGGGAGTCAATGAGCAGTTCTTC.

V and J are TRBV28 and TRBJ2-1, with 8 positions matching TRBD2. The CDR3 sequence is 15 residues long. Trimming removed 6 bases from V and 4 bases from J; junction bases left unmatched: 8. The germline V gene encodes CDR1 MDHEN and CDR2 SYDVKM. The CDR3 reads CASSPAGAGYNEQFF. The CDR3 DNA is TGTGCCAGCAGCCCAGCGGGAGCCGGTTACAATGAGCAGTTCTTC.

The gene calls are TRBV19 and TRBJ2-3; 13 nucleotides agree with TRBD2. The trim removed 4 bases at V and 8 bases at J, leaving 15 bases unmatched. This CDR3 region has 18 residues. Germline V gene sequence: CDR1 LNHDA, CDR2 SQIVND (reference sequence). DNA for the CDR3: TGTGCCAGTAGTAGAGGCTTAACTAGCGGGAGGGCCGGTGGTACGCAGTATTTT. Its protein product is CASSRGLTSGRAGGTQYF.

This clone appeared once. CDR3 DNA: TGTGCCAGCAGTGAGTACGGGACTACCAGCACAGATACGCAGTATTTT. Translation: CASSEYGTTSTDTQYF. The rearrangement uses TRBV2 and TRBJ2-3; 7 positions agree with TRBD2. The germline CDR1 and CDR2 sequences are SNHLY and FYNNEI. V lost 3 bases, J lost 0 bases, and 6 bases stayed unmatched. This CDR3 region has 16 residues.

The rearrangement links TRBV2 to TRBJ2-2; possible D gene TRBD2, 6 bases. Deletions cut 8 bases from V and 7 bases from J, with 14 bases between. CDR3 size: 13 residues. Germline loops: CDR1 SNHLY, CDR2 FYNNEI. CDR3 loop: CASGGLRGGELFF. CDR3 nucleotide sequence: TGTGCCAGCGGGGGACTTCGGGGCGGGGAGCTGTTTTTT.

This clone was picked up many times. V and J are TRBV19 and TRBJ2-3; TRBD2 matches at 10 bases. V dropped 3 bases and J dropped 1; count of bases not matched to a gene: 7. This CDR3 spans 17 amino acids. Germline V CDR1 and CDR2: LNHDA, SQIVND (reference sequence). Here the CDR3 DNA reads TGTGCCAGTAGTATTGACACAGCGGGAGGGCGCACAGATACGCAGTATTTT. Its translation is CASSIDTAGGRTDTQYF.

The chain joins TRBV4-2 to TRBJ2-1, with 10 bases aligning to TRBD2. Germline V gene sequence: CDR1 LGHNA, CDR2 YNFKEQ. CDR3 length: 20 residues. V was pared by 0 bases and J by 9 bases, with 20 bases of the junction left unmatched. For the CDR3, the DNA is TGTGCCAGCAGCCAAGATGCGGCCCTAGCGGGAGTTTCTTTTAGAGGTGAGCAGTTCTTC. This gives the protein CASSQDAALAGVSFRGEQFF.

V is TRBV3-1 (or the pseudogene TRBV3-2) and J is TRBJ2-7; D might be TRBD2 (6 bases). CDR1 is LGHDT and CDR2 is YNNKEL in the germline V gene (reference sequence). The CDR3 has 16 amino acids. Trimming removed 0 bases at V and 3 bases at J, with 15 bases between. CDR3 protein: CASSQDGPGLSYEQYF. CDR3 bases: TGTGCCAGCAGCCAAGATGGGCCGGGACTGAGCTACGAGCAGTACTTC.

The CDR3 region has the DNA TGTGCCAGCTCAATGGGGGGACGGCAGCCCCAGCATTTT. It encodes CASSMGGRQPQHF. The V call is TRBV7-9, the J call TRBJ1-5; D might be TRBD1 (5 bases). The CDR3 consists of 13 residues. Germline CDR1 is SEHNR and CDR2 is FQNEAQ (reference sequence). Trimming cost V 8 bases and J 7 bases, with 15 bases left between them.

This clone has only one observation. CDR3 sequence: CATSRDGIEGNTEAFF. The CDR3, as DNA: TGTGCCACCAGCAGAGACGGGATTGAAGGGAACACTGAAGCTTTCTTT. The chain employs TRBV15 and TRBJ1-1; D not certain. Germline CDR1 reads LNHNV; CDR2 reads YYDKDF (reference sequence). Between the trimmed V and J ends, which lost 0 bases and 1 base, there was a span of 12 bases. The CDR3 contains 16 residues.